The T cell receptor beta chain described here comes from a study of cytomegalovirus exposure and HLA in healthy donors. Study overall: The roughly 670 first-cohort repertoires shared a platform with the 130 or so validation repertoires, as reported in a later analysis.

The data were produced by immunoSEQ multiplex PCR, yet TCRdb's version contains in-frame clones alone and is incomplete. The table has roughly 260,000 clones, approximately 90% seen once; the top ten hold 2.6%. The V gene's germline CDR1 is SNHLY and CDR2 FYNNEI. Trimming removed 5 bases from V and 0 bases from J, with 8 bases in between. The length of the CDR3 is 14 residues. The genes are TRBV2 and TRBJ1-5; D gene uncertain. Material for sequencing was PBMCs. The clonotype was recovered from a man aged 18 to 30 in good health and CMV-seronegative. CDR3 sequence reads: CASSYQNSNQPQHF. The CDR3, as DNA: TGTGCCAGCAGTTATCAGAATAGCAATCAGCCCCAGCATTTT.